Below, 21 T cell receptor beta chains from the same sample are listed, as sequenced in a study of blood T cell repertoires in COVID-19. Libraries were prepared by immunoSEQ multiplex PCR; TCRdb keeps only in-frame clonotypes and omits some of them. The repertoire holds 130,000 or so clones, with approximately 80% as singletons. Input material: peripheral blood. All receptors derive from a human donor in a cohort sampled during active COVID-19.

This chain connects TRBV7-8 to TRBJ2-7, with 9 bases lining up with TRBD2. The ends lost 0 bases at V and 7 bases at J; junction bases unmatched: 10. The CDR3 consists of 16 residues. The germline V gene has CDR1 SGHVS and CDR2 FQNEAQ. The CDR3 protein is CASSLAGREGRWEQYF. In DNA form, the CDR3 reads TGTGCCAGCAGCTTAGCGGGGCGGGAGGGCCGCTGGGAGCAGTACTTC.

V and J are TRBV6-6 and TRBJ2-5; D is uncertain. CDR3 length: 13 residues. Trimming left V 3 bases short and J 4 bases short, with 9 bases between. The germline CDR1 and CDR2 sequences are MNHNY and SVGAGI (reference sequence). CDR3 in amino acids: CASSYKRGETQYF. CDR3 bases: TGTGCCAGCAGTTATAAAAGAGGAGAGACCCAGTACTTC.

The CDR3 DNA reads TGTGCCACCAGCAGATTTCAACAGGGGAACGATGCTGGGGAGACCCAGTACTTC. Translated: CATSRFQQGNDAGETQYF. The chain uses TRBV15 and TRBJ2-5, with 7 bases aligning to TRBD1. The CDR3 length is 18 residues. Trimming took 2 bases from V and 5 from J; bases not matched to a gene: 17. Germline CDR1 is LNHNV and CDR2 is YYDKDF (reference sequence).

J is TRBJ2-7 and V is TRBV6-2 or TRBV6-3; D possibly corresponds to TRBD1 (6 bases). V lost 6 bases to trimming and J lost 3 bases, with 21 bases between them. The CDR3 totals 16 residues. Germline V gene lookup returns CDR1 MNHEY and CDR2 SVGEGT. The CDR3 DNA sequence: TGTGCCAGCAGCTGGGACACGTTGAGGAATAGCTACGAGCAGTACTTC. It translates to CASSWDTLRNSYEQYF.

The chain recombines TRBV6-5 with TRBJ2-7, with D perhaps TRBD2 (6 bases). This CDR3 has 15 residues. Trimming removed 7 bases at V and 1 base at J, with 17 bases between. Per the germline V gene, CDR1 is MNHEY and CDR2 is SVGAGI. The CDR3 nucleotides read TGTGCCAGCAACTCGGCTAGCGTAGCTTCCTACGAGCAGTACTTC. Translated, it gives CASNSASVASYEQYF.

This clone was detected a few times. V usage is TRBV30 and J usage is TRBJ1-2, with a tentative D call TRBD1 (5 bases). V was pared by 2 bases and J by 2 bases, with 12 bases between. The CDR3 is 14 amino acids. Germline assignment: CDR1 GTSNPN and CDR2 SVGIG (reference sequence). The CDR3 DNA reads as TGTGCCTGGAGTTTTAACAGGCGGAACTATGGCTACACCTTC. Residues: CAWSFNRRNYGYTF.

J is TRBJ2-5 and V is TRBV6-6; D possibly corresponds to TRBD1 (6 bases). Germline CDR1 MNHNY, CDR2 SVGAGI (reference sequence). This CDR3 is 14 amino acids long. Trimming pared 5 bases from V and 5 bases from J, leaving 15 bases between. This CDR3 is CASSAQGLLETQYF. Written as DNA, the CDR3 is TGTGCCAGCAGTGCACAGGGTCTGCTGGAGACCCAGTACTTC.

The J gene is TRBJ2-7, the V gene TRBV7-2; 10 nucleotides match TRBD1. CDR1 and CDR2 from the germline V gene are SGHTA and FQGNSA. This CDR3 spans 17 amino acids. Trimming at V came to 4 bases and at J to 1 base, leaving 10 bases not matched to a gene. Written as DNA, the CDR3 is TGTGCCAGCAGCTACCCGGGACAGGGGAGTATATCCTACGAGCAGTACTTC. This codes for CASSYPGQGSISYEQYF.

V and J are TRBV5-3 and TRBJ1-3; D is ambiguous. TRBV5-3 is assigned to the ORF class and has an uncertain function. Trimming removed 1 base from V and 0 bases from J, with 11 bases in between. The length of the CDR3 is 16 residues. As DNA, the CDR3 is TGTGCCAGAAGCTTGCGGCCAGGCGACTCTGGAAACACCATATATTTT. Protein product: CARSLRPGDSGNTIYF.

The chain carries TRBV2 and TRBJ1-6; D is possibly TRBD1 (6 bases). CDR1 SNHLY and CDR2 FYNNEI come from the germline V gene. The ends were cut back, 6 bases at V and 11 bases at J, with 29 bases in the middle. The CDR3 is 18 residues long. CDR3 nucleotide sequence: TGTGCCAGCAGGAAAGCAGGGGAGATATACCCCTTTGGAGCACCCCTCCACTTT. Its protein is CASRKAGEIYPFGAPLHF.

This clone was observed a single time. The chain recombines TRBV27 with TRBJ2-1, with D possibly matching TRBD2 (6 bases). V dropped 3 bases and J dropped 8 bases, with 23 bases sitting between them. The CDR3 extends over 17 amino acids. Per the germline V gene, CDR1 is MNHEY and CDR2 is SMNVEV (reference sequence). This CDR3 reads CASSLMGPWRGRYEQFF. CDR3 DNA: TGTGCCAGCAGTTTGATGGGGCCCTGGAGAGGGAGGTATGAGCAGTTCTTC.

This clone has only a few counts. The chain carries TRBV27 and TRBJ2-2, with a possible D match to TRBD1 (5 bases). V shed 6 bases and J shed 5 bases, with 16 bases lying between them. Germline CDR1 reads MNHEY; CDR2 reads SMNVEV (reference sequence). This CDR3 has 15 residues. The CDR3 reads CASSHRQGPTGELFF. CDR3 nucleotides: TGTGCCAGCAGCCATCGGCAGGGTCCAACCGGGGAGCTGTTTTTT.

The chain employs TRBV6-5 and TRBJ1-2; TRBD1 might be the D (6 bases). The CDR3 has 15 amino acids. V lost 4 bases and J lost 3, with 15 bases in between. Germline CDR1 MNHEY, CDR2 SVGAGI. The CDR3 protein is CASSLGGYGDYGYTF. The CDR3 region has the DNA TGTGCCAGCAGTTTAGGGGGATACGGGGACTATGGCTACACCTTC.

The sample holds a few counts of this clone. The rearrangement links TRBV28 to TRBJ1-6; D perhaps matches TRBD1 (6 bases). Trimming left V 9 bases short and J 9 bases short, with 21 bases between. CDR3 length: 15 amino acids. Germline V CDR1 and CDR2: MDHEN, SYDVKM. CDR3 sequence reads: CASLPSTGVLSPLHF. In DNA, the CDR3 is TGTGCCAGTCTTCCGTCGACAGGAGTTCTTTCACCCCTCCACTTT.

The chain carries TRBV28 and TRBJ2-1; the match to TRBD1 covers 9 bases. With 6 bases clipped from V and 6 bases from J, the junction kept 12 bases outside the gene matches. The CDR3 loop spans 16 amino acids. Per the germline V gene, CDR1 is MDHEN and CDR2 is SYDVKM. CDR3 loop: CASSPLGTGGFNEQFF. The CDR3 nucleotides are TGTGCCAGCAGCCCTTTAGGAACAGGGGGCTTCAATGAGCAGTTCTTC.

The chain couples TRBV15 to TRBJ2-1; 12 bases agree with TRBD2. V lost 5 bases to trimming and J lost 6 bases; unmatched junction nucleotides: 5. The CDR3 is 15 amino acids. CDR1 is LNHNV, CDR2 YYDKDF, per germline (reference sequence). The CDR3 region has the DNA TGTGCCACCAGCGAAACTAGCGGGGGGCCCAATGAGCAGTTCTTC. It is translated as CATSETSGGPNEQFF.

CDR3 nucleotide sequence: TGTGCCAGCAGCCAGGGTCTCAATCAGCCCCAGCATTTT. As protein: CASSQGLNQPQHF. This sequence joins TRBV6-5 and TRBJ1-5, with a tentative D call TRBD1 (5 bases). Germline loops: CDR1 MNHEY, CDR2 SVGAGI. This CDR3 spans 13 amino acids. V dropped 6 bases and J dropped 3 bases, with 9 bases sitting between them.

The gene calls are TRBV2 and TRBJ1-4, with D uncertain. Trimming pared 5 bases from V and 0 bases from J, leaving 10 bases between. Looked up from germline, CDR1 is SNHLY and CDR2 is FYNNEI. The CDR3 has 15 amino acids. The CDR3 sequence is CASSFQRATNEKLFF. The CDR3 nucleotides read TGTGCCAGCAGTTTTCAGCGGGCAACTAATGAAAAACTGTTTTTT.

The chain joins TRBV7-2 to TRBJ2-1, with D perhaps TRBD1 (5 bases). V was trimmed by 2 bases and J by 8 bases, leaving 16 bases between them. Germline V CDR1 and CDR2: SGHTA, FQGNSA. This CDR3 contains 15 residues. CDR3: CASSLMGQGSDEQFF. The CDR3 coding sequence is TGTGCCAGCAGCTTAATGGGGCAGGGAAGCGATGAGCAGTTCTTC. Full variable domain (rest looked up from reference TRBV7-2 and TRBJ2-1): GAGVSQSPSNKVTEKGKDVELRCDPISGHTALYWYRQSLGQGLEFLIYFQGNSAPDKSGLPSDRFSAERTGGSVSTLTIQRTQQEDSAVYLCASSLMGQGSDEQFFGPGTRLTVL.

This chain joins TRBV2 and TRBJ2-1, with 10 bases identical to TRBD2. The CDR3 spans 13 residues. V shed 6 bases, J shed 9 bases, and the junction held 5 bases outside the gene matches. In germline, CDR1 is SNHLY, CDR2 FYNNEI. CDR3 bases: TGTGCCAGCAGCGTTCTAGCGGGGGCTGAGCAGTTCTTC. It specifies CASSVLAGAEQFF.

This chain uses TRBV20-1 with TRBJ2-5, with 7 bases matching TRBD1. The CDR3 length is 14 residues. From germline, CDR1 is DFQATT and CDR2 SNEGSKA (reference sequence). With 3 bases clipped from V and 1 base from J, the junction kept 5 bases outside the gene matches. CDR3 protein: CSASETGLQETQYF. In nucleotides, the CDR3 is TGCAGTGCTAGTGAGACAGGGCTCCAAGAGACCCAGTACTTC.